The 32 T cell receptor beta chains below all came from one sample that was sequenced in a study of cytotoxic CD8 clonotypes in ibrutinib-treated CLL (dated by TCRdb to 2020 to 2022). The meaning of the sample's time point label: approximately 25 months on ibrutinib. Libraries were constructed by the immunoSEQ multiplex PCR assay. Imported from immuneACCESS, the table was reduced by TCRdb to in-frame sequences with V and J called. These copies leave out some clones; in studies compared against another copy, an unresolved V gene accounts for under half, and the cause of the remainder is not known. Here the sample has about 150,000 clones; about 70% occur a single time. The ten largest account for 5.1% of the sample. Sequencing was performed on PBMCs, taken after 24 months of ibrutinib treatment. Source of these receptors: a human donor with chronic lymphocytic leukemia.

The chain couples TRBV18 to TRBJ2-3; D not certain. The CDR3 length is 9 residues. Germline-derived CDR1 and CDR2 are KGHSH and LQKENI. The ends were cut back, 5 bases at V and 6 bases at J, with 0 bases in the middle. CDR3 in amino acids: CASSDTQYF. The CDR3 DNA sequence: TGTGCCAGCTCAGATACGCAGTATTTT.

V usage is TRBV28 and J usage is TRBJ2-1, with D maybe TRBD2 (6 bases). Trimming pared 10 bases from V and 4 bases from J, leaving 14 bases between. Per the germline V gene, CDR1 is MDHEN and CDR2 is SYDVKM. CDR3 size: 13 residues. The CDR3 protein is CATMGEVYNEQFF. The CDR3 region has the DNA TGTGCCACCATGGGGGAGGTTTACAATGAGCAGTTCTTC.

The V and J genes are TRBV28 and TRBJ2-7; 8 bases are shared with TRBD2. Germline V gene lookup returns CDR1 MDHEN and CDR2 SYDVKM. The junction had 5 bases not matched to a gene; V was cut back by 5 bases and J by 2 bases. This CDR3 region has 14 residues. The CDR3 region has the DNA TGTGCCAGCAGTCGGGGGGGGCCGCCCTACGAGCAGTACTTC. Translation gives CASSRGGPPYEQYF.

This clone was seen more than once but under ten times. The chain recombines TRBV2 with TRBJ1-3; D is unclear. Trimming pared 7 bases from V and 11 bases from J, leaving 15 bases between. CDR1 is SNHLY, CDR2 FYNNEI, per germline. The CDR3 consists of 12 residues. This chain's CDR3 is CASTASAGAIYF. The CDR3 coding sequence is TGTGCCAGCACTGCCTCTGCAGGAGCCATATATTTT. Combining the CDR3 with reference TRBV2 and TRBJ1-3 gives the whole variable domain EPEVTQTPSHQVTQMGQEVILRCVPISNHLYFYWYRQILGQKVEFLVSFYNNEISEKSEIFDDQFSVERPDGSNFTLKIRSTKLEDSAMYFCASTASAGAIYFGEGSWLTVV.

In its sample, this clone was seen once. This sequence joins TRBV12-2 and TRBJ2-7; TRBD2 is the table's D call, not checked against the DNA. TRBV12-2 is listed as a pseudogene. This CDR3 has 20 residues. Here the CDR3 reads CASRSLGGLAGANSSYEQYF. The DNA for the CDR3 is TGTGCAAGTCGCTCGCTTGGGGGACTAGCGGGAGCCAACAGCTCCTACGAGCAGTACTTC.

The V call is TRBV29-1, the J call TRBJ2-3, with TRBD1 matching 7 bases. V was clipped by 4 bases and J by 2 bases; unmatched bases: 6. CDR1 SQVTM and CDR2 ANQGSEA come from the germline V gene. This CDR3 comprises 14 residues. CDR3 loop: CSVGQGLHTDTQYF. CDR3 nucleotides: TGCAGCGTTGGACAGGGTCTACACACAGATACGCAGTATTTT.

The chain links TRBV28 to TRBJ2-7; 15 nucleotides agree with TRBD2. The ends lost 7 bases at V and 5 bases at J; junction bases unmatched: 15. Germline assignment: CDR1 MDHEN and CDR2 SYDVKM. The CDR3 is 18 residues long. CDR3 sequence (DNA): TGTGCCAGCACCCCCCCCGCGGGACTAGCGGGGGGAGGCGACGAGCAGTACTTC. This codes for CASTPPAGLAGGGDEQYF.

The chain joins TRBV7-3 to TRBJ1-1, with TRBD1 identical over 7 bases. The V and J ends lost 4 bases and 8 bases, in that order; junction bases with no gene match: 7. Germline values: CDR1 SGHTA, CDR2 FQGTGA. This CDR3 contains 13 residues. CDR3 DNA: TGTGCCAGCAGCTCGAACAGGGGCATGGAAGCTTTCTTT. Its translation is CASSSNRGMEAFF.

The J gene is TRBJ2-2, the V gene TRBV29-1, with D hard to call. Germline V CDR1 and CDR2: SQVTM, ANQGSEA. The CDR3 runs to 12 residues. V was trimmed by 1 base and J by 5 bases, leaving 5 bases between them. CDR3 protein: CSVEGGTGELFF. For the CDR3, the DNA is TGCAGCGTTGAAGGAGGAACCGGGGAGCTGTTTTTT.

The rearrangement uses TRBV6-5 and TRBJ2-7; 7 positions match TRBD1. CDR3 length: 11 amino acids. Germline-derived CDR1 and CDR2 are MNHEY and SVGAGI. The V gene end was trimmed by 6 bases and the J gene end by 6 bases; junction bases not matched to a gene: 2. CDR3: CASRTGIEQYF. CDR3 bases: TGTGCCAGCAGGACAGGGATCGAGCAGTACTTC.

This clone was picked up one time. V gene TRBV19 combines with J gene TRBJ1-3, with D unclear. Germline V lookup: CDR1 LNHDA, CDR2 SQIVND (reference sequence). V was cut by 3 bases and J by 0 bases, with 9 bases left in between. The CDR3 runs 15 residues. As DNA, the CDR3 is TGTGCCAGTAGTATCCAGGCGCACTCTGGAAACACCATATATTTT. Translated, it gives CASSIQAHSGNTIYF.

Concerning this clone itself: Other DNA sequences in the sample encode the same CDR3. The gene calls are TRBV6-1 and TRBJ2-5, with D possibly being TRBD1 (5 bases). Trimming stripped 8 bases from V and 5 bases from J, with 15 bases between. Germline CDR1 is MNHNS and CDR2 is SASEGT. This CDR3 is 13 amino acids long. CDR3: CASRGAAQETQYF. The CDR3 DNA follows: TGTGCCAGCCGTGGGGCGGCCCAGGAGACCCAGTACTTC.

The chain joins TRBV7-8 to TRBJ1-4, with 10 bases matching TRBD1. J was trimmed by 8 bases and V by 0 bases; bases with no gene match: 6. Germline CDR1 reads SGHVS; CDR2 reads FQNEAQ. The CDR3 covers 16 residues. CDR3 in amino acids: CASSLAGDRGWEKLFF. DNA for the CDR3: TGTGCCAGCAGCTTAGCGGGGGACAGGGGTTGGGAAAAACTGTTTTTT.

This clone appeared a single time. The gene calls are TRBV5-1 and TRBJ1-1, with D unresolved. V was pared by 0 bases and J by 2 bases, with 8 bases between. This CDR3 has 14 amino acids. Germline V gene lookup returns CDR1 SGHRS and CDR2 YFSETQ. The CDR3 DNA follows: TGCGCCAGCAGCTTGGGGGTCAGAAACACTGAAGCTTTCTTT. Protein product: CASSLGVRNTEAFF.

Here the CDR3 DNA reads TGTGCCACCAGCAGGAGAGGACCTAGCACAGATACGCAGTATTTT. Translation: CATSRRGPSTDTQYF. V gene TRBV15 combines with J gene TRBJ2-3, with D unresolved. With 3 bases removed from V and 0 bases from J, the gap between germline ends came to 10 bases. Germline CDR1 reads LNHNV; CDR2 reads YYDKDF (reference sequence). The CDR3 runs to 15 residues.

V gene TRBV18 combines with J gene TRBJ1-5; 8 positions match TRBD1. Germline V lookup: CDR1 KGHSH, CDR2 LQKENI. The CDR3 extends over 14 amino acids. Trimming took 8 bases from V and 1 from J; bases not matched to a gene: 4. CDR3 loop: CASAGTGSNQPQHF. The CDR3 DNA sequence: TGTGCCAGCGCCGGGACAGGAAGCAATCAGCCCCAGCATTTT.

The rearrangement links TRBV6-5 to TRBJ2-7; D unclear. Per germline, CDR1 MNHEY and CDR2 SVGAGI. This CDR3 spans 15 amino acids. V lost 6 bases and J lost 2, with 17 bases in between. The CDR3 nucleotides are TGTGCCAGCAGGAACAGTCAGCCAGGACCCTACGAGCAGTACTTC. Translated, it gives CASRNSQPGPYEQYF.

The rearrangement joins TRBV10-3 to TRBJ2-7; a weak D match, TRBD2 (6 bases). This CDR3 has 12 residues. The V gene lost 10 bases and the J gene lost 4 bases, with 14 bases spanning the gap. Germline assignment: CDR1 ENHRY and CDR2 SYGVKD. CDR3 coding DNA: TGTGCCAGCGGCGGGATAGGGTACGAGCAGTACTTC. As protein: CASGGIGYEQYF.

A few counts support this clone. J is TRBJ2-6 and V is TRBV6-6; TRBD1 agrees at 8 bases. The ends lost 10 bases at V and 12 bases at J; junction bases unmatched: 14. This CDR3 region has 14 residues. CDR1 MNHNY and CDR2 SVGAGI come from the germline V gene (reference sequence). The CDR3 loop reads CATSGQEGGSVLTF. The DNA of the CDR3 is TGTGCCACCTCGGGACAGGAGGGGGGCAGCGTCCTGACTTTC.

This chain joins TRBV28 and TRBJ1-2; D gene unclear. V was pared by 8 bases and J by 2 bases, with 15 bases between. The CDR3 consists of 14 residues. CDR1 is MDHEN and CDR2 is SYDVKM in the germline V gene. CDR3: CASVTAYSNYGYTF. CDR3 nucleotides: TGTGCCAGCGTCACAGCATATTCAAACTATGGCTACACCTTC.

The chain has TRBV5-1 and TRBJ2-7, with D perhaps being TRBD1 or TRBD2 (5 bases each). The CDR3 has 14 amino acids. CDR1 is SGHRS and CDR2 is YFSETQ in the germline V gene. V lost 5 bases and J lost 9, with 21 bases in between. CDR3 region: CASSPTGTPSGQYF. For the CDR3, the DNA is TGCGCCAGCAGTCCGACCGGGACCCCAAGTGGGCAGTACTTC.

The chain uses TRBV5-1 and TRBJ1-2, with 10 positions matching TRBD1. The CDR3 length is 13 residues. The germline gives CDR1 SGHRS, CDR2 YFSETQ. The trim removed 9 bases at V and 2 bases at J, leaving 4 bases unmatched. Written as DNA, the CDR3 is TGCGCCACCAGGACAGGGGGAAACTATGGCTACACCTTC. It translates to CATRTGGNYGYTF. The variable domain in full, completed from reference TRBV5-1 and TRBJ1-2, reads KAGVTQTPRYLIKTRGQQVTLSCSPISGHRSVSWYQQTPGQGLQFLFEYFSETQRNKGNFPGRFSGRQFSNSRSEMNVSTLELGDSALYLCATRTGGNYGYTFGSGTRLTVV.

This clone was counted between two and nine times. The same CDR3 arises from other DNA sequences in this sample as well. The chain combines TRBV28 with TRBJ1-5; no clear D. The CDR3 sequence is 12 residues long. Per the germline V gene, CDR1 is MDHEN and CDR2 is SYDVKM. The V gene lost 6 bases and the J gene lost 0 bases, with 3 bases spanning the gap. The CDR3 DNA follows: TGTGCCAGCAGAGATAGCAATCAGCCCCAGCATTTT. Translation: CASRDSNQPQHF.

This chain connects TRBV5-1 to TRBJ2-5; D unresolved. The CDR3 has 14 amino acids. Germline CDR1 and CDR2: SGHRS and YFSETQ. The V gene lost 2 bases and the J gene lost 5 bases, with 13 bases spanning the gap. The CDR3 coding sequence is TGCGCCAGCAGCTTAGGGCAGACACGGGAGACCCAGTACTTC. Its translation: CASSLGQTRETQYF.

In the case of this clone: This specimen includes other DNA sequences encoding the same CDR3. This chain links TRBV20-1 with TRBJ2-7; D is unresolved. Germline V gives CDR1 DFQATT, CDR2 SNEGSKA (reference sequence). Trimming cost V 0 bases and J 6 bases, with 6 bases left between them. CDR3 length equals 11 residues. In DNA form, the CDR3 reads TGCAGTGCTAGAGATGGGGTCGAGCAGTACTTC. Translated, it gives CSARDGVEQYF.

The rearrangement uses TRBV30 and TRBJ1-5; tentatively, D is TRBD1 (5 bases). V was clipped by 0 bases and J by 4 bases, with 7 bases between them. Per germline, CDR1 GTSNPN and CDR2 SVGIG (reference sequence). This CDR3 comprises 13 residues. CDR3 sequence (DNA): TGTGCCTGGAGTGTTGAGGGGAATCAGCCCCAGCATTTT. It encodes CAWSVEGNQPQHF.

CDR3: CASSPGVTDTQYF. The CDR3, as DNA: TGCGCCAGCAGCCCAGGGGTAACAGATACGCAGTATTTT. The rearrangement uses TRBV5-1 and TRBJ2-3; tentatively, D is TRBD1 (6 bases). CDR3 length equals 13 residues. Per the germline V gene, CDR1 is SGHRS and CDR2 is YFSETQ. Trimming took 4 bases from V and 3 from J, leaving 9 bases between them.

The chain employs TRBV9 and TRBJ1-1; D might be TRBD1 (5 bases). CDR1 is SGDLS and CDR2 is YYNGEE in the germline V gene. Trimming took 5 bases from V and 4 from J, leaving 15 bases between them. The CDR3 runs 14 residues. The CDR3 reads CASSPRVGVTEAFF. The CDR3 region has the DNA TGTGCCAGCAGTCCGCGGGTGGGGGTCACTGAAGCTTTCTTT.

This chain connects TRBV14 to TRBJ2-1; 12 nucleotides align to TRBD2. The CDR3 is 15 amino acids. The trim removed 4 bases at V and 9 bases at J, leaving 7 bases unmatched. Germline values: CDR1 SGHDN, CDR2 FVKESK. CDR3 nucleotide sequence: TGTGCCAGCAGCCCGTCTAGCGGGGGGGTGGGTGAGCAGTTCTTC. It codes for CASSPSSGGVGEQFF.

CDR3 region: CASSRPGYNEQFF. The CDR3 nucleotides read TGTGCCAGCAGTCGCCCCGGGTATAATGAGCAGTTCTTC. This rearrangement joins TRBV25-1 to TRBJ2-1; D gene unclear. The CDR3 consists of 13 residues. The V gene lost 5 bases and the J gene lost 7 bases, with 12 bases spanning the gap. The germline gives CDR1 MGHDK, CDR2 SYGVNS.

The V call is TRBV30, the J call TRBJ2-7; maybe TRBD2 (6 bases). Germline-derived CDR1 and CDR2 are GTSNPN and SVGIG (reference sequence). The CDR3 runs 15 residues. Trimming cost V 1 base and J 2 bases, with 15 bases left between them. The CDR3 bases are TGTGCCTGGAGTGCCCCCCGGGGGTGGGCCTACGAGCAGTACTTC. Amino acid sequence: CAWSAPRGWAYEQYF.

This clone was picked up one time. The chain carries TRBV10-1 and TRBJ2-5, with TRBD2 matching 8 bases. Germline V CDR1 and CDR2: WNHNN, SYGVQD (reference sequence). The CDR3 runs 13 residues. V shed 11 bases, J shed 4 bases, and the junction held 9 bases outside the gene matches. CDR3 in DNA: TGCGCCTGGGAGCTAGCGGGTTCAGAGACCCAGTACTTC. Translated: CAWELAGSETQYF.